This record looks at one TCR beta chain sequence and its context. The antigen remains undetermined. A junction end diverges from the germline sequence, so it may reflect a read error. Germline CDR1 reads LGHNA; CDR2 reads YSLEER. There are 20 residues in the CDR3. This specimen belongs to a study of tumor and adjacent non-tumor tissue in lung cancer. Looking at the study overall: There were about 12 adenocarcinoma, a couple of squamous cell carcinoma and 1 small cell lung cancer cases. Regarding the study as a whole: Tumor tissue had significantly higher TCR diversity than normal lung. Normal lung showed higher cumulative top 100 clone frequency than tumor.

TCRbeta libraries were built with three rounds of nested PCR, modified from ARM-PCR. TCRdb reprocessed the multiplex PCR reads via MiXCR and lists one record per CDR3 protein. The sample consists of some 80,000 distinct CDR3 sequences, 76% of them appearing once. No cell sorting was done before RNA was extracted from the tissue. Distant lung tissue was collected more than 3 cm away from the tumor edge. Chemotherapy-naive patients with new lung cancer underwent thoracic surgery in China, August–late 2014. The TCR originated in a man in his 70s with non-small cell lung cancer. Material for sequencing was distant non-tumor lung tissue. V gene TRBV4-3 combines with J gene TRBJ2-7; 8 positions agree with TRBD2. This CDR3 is CASSQEMGLVGPNGSYDQYF. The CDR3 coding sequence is TGCGCCAGCAGCCAAGAAATGGGACTAGTGGGTCCCAACGGCTCCTACGATCAGTACTTC.